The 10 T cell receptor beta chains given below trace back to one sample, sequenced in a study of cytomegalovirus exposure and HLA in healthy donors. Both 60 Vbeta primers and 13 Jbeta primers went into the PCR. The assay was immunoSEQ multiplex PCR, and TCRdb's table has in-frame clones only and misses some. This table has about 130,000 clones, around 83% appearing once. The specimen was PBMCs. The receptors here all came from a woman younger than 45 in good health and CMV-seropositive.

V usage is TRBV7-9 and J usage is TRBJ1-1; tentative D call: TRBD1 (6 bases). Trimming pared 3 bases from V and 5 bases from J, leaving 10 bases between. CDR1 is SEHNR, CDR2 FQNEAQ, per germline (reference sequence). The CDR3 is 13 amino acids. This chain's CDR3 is CASSFQGLTEAFF. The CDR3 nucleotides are TGTGCCAGCAGCTTTCAGGGGCTGACTGAAGCTTTCTTT.

The CDR3, as DNA: TGTGCCAGCAGGCGTGAGTGGAATCAGCCCCAGCATTTT. This codes for CASRREWNQPQHF. The chain employs TRBV28 and TRBJ1-5; D unclear. CDR3 length: 13 residues. The V gene's germline CDR1 is MDHEN and CDR2 SYDVKM. Trimming cost V 6 bases and J 4 bases, with 10 bases left between them.

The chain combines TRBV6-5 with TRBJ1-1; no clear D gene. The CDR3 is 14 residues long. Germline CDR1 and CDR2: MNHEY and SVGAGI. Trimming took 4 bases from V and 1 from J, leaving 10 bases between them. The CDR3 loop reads CASSSQLPNTEAFF. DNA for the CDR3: TGTGCCAGCAGTTCACAGCTTCCGAACACTGAAGCTTTCTTT.

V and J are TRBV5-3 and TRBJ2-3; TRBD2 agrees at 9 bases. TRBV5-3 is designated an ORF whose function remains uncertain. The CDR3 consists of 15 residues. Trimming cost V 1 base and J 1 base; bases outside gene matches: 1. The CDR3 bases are TGTGCCAGAAGCTTGTTAGCGGGGGGCACAGATACGCAGTATTTT. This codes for CARSLLAGGTDTQYF.

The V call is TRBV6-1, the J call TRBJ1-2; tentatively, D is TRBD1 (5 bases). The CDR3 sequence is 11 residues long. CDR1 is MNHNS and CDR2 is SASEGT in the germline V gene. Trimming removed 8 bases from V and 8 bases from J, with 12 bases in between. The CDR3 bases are TGTGCCAGCCCCCAGGGCGGCGGCTACACCTTC. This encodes CASPQGGGYTF.

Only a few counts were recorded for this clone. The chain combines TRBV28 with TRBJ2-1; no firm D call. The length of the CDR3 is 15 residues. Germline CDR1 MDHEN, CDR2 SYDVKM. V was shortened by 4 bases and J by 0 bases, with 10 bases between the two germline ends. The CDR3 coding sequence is TGTGCCAGCAGTTCCCTAGTCCGCTCCTACAATGAGCAGTTCTTC. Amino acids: CASSSLVRSYNEQFF. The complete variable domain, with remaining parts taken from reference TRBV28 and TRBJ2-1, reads DVKVTQSSRYLVKRTGEKVFLECVQDMDHENMFWYRQDPGLGLRLIYFSYDVKMKEKGDIPEGYSVSREKKERFSLILESASTNQTSMYLCASSSLVRSYNEQFFGPGTRLTVL.

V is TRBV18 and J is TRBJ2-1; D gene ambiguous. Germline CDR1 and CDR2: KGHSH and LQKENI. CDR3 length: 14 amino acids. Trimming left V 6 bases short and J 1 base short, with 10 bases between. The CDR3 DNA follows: TGTGCCAGCTCCCTCGACTCGTCCTACAATGAGCAGTTCTTC. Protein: CASSLDSSYNEQFF.

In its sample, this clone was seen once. The CDR3 DNA reads as TGTGCCAGCAGTGAATGGGTGACAGGGGGTGGCTACACCTTC. It encodes CASSEWVTGGGYTF. The chain couples TRBV6-1 to TRBJ1-2; TRBD1 aligns across 9 bases. J was trimmed by 7 bases and V by 2 bases; bases with no gene match: 5. This CDR3 spans 14 amino acids. Germline V gene sequence: CDR1 MNHNS, CDR2 SASEGT.

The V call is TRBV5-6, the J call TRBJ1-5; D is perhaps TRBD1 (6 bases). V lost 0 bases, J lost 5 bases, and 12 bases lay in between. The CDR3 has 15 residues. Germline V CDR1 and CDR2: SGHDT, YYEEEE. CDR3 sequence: CASSLAGKGDQPQHF. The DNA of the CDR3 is TGTGCCAGCAGCTTGGCAGGGAAGGGGGATCAGCCCCAGCATTTT.

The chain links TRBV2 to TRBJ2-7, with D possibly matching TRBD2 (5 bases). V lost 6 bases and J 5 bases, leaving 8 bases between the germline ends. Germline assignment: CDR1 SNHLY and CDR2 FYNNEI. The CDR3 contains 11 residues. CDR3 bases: TGTGCCAGCAGGAGGGATCACGAGCAGTACTTC. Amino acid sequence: CASRRDHEQYF.